In this sample, the clone carrying this T cell receptor (beta chain) turned up a few times. This record belongs to a study of blood T cell repertoires in COVID-19. About the study: Spain, Italy and the United States supplied samples that represented acute and convalescent COVID-19. T cells, B-cell-depleted T cells, or PBMCs supplied cDNA or gDNA.

Generated by immunoSEQ multiplex PCR, the TCRdb table keeps only in-frame clones and is missing some. This table has 90,000 to 120,000 clones, roughly four fifths appearing once. Input material: peripheral blood. The sequence was obtained from a woman of 80 years or more with active or convalescent COVID-19.

DNA for the CDR3: TGTGCCAGCAGTGAGAGGGTCCTGCGACGTGCGGGTCGCACAGATACGCAGTATTTT. The encoded protein is CASSERVLRRAGRTDTQYF. The chain joins TRBV2 to TRBJ2-3, with a weak D call TRBD2 (5 bases). Per germline, CDR1 SNHLY and CDR2 FYNNEI. The CDR3 sequence is 19 residues long. With 3 bases removed from V and 1 base from J, the gap between germline ends came to 23 bases.